Shown below are 20 T cell receptor beta chains from a single sample sequenced in a study of blood T cells in healthy people across ages. Together with a sample-barcoded 5' primer, a J-beta primer mix was included in a second PCR lasting roughly 6 to 12 cycles. TCRdb reanalysed the 5' RACE reads using MiXCR and keeps one entry per CDR3 protein. The data show 1.5 million to 2 million distinct CDR3 sequences, 49% seen once. The sequencing sample was made of blood. Receptors originate from a woman between 40 and 55 years old in good health.

The chain has TRBV9 and TRBJ2-1, with D maybe TRBD1 (5 bases). The germline V gene encodes CDR1 SGDLS and CDR2 YYNGEE. V lost 3 bases and J 0 bases, leaving 13 bases between the germline ends. The CDR3 totals 16 residues. This CDR3 is CASSGIGASSYNEQFF. In DNA form, the CDR3 reads TGTGCCAGCAGCGGGATAGGGGCCAGCTCCTACAATGAGCAGTTCTTC.

V and J are TRBV5-1 and TRBJ2-7; 7 nucleotides line up with TRBD2. The CDR3 length is 16 residues. From germline, CDR1 is SGHRS and CDR2 YFSETQ. V lost 0 bases to trimming and J lost 7 bases; unmatched junction nucleotides: 13. The CDR3 coding sequence is TGCGCCAGCAGCTTGGGGGAGGGCAGCTCCTACAATGAGCAGTACTTC. Translation gives CASSLGEGSSYNEQYF. Full variable domain (missing parts from reference TRBV5-1 and TRBJ2-7): KAGVTQTPRYLIKTRGQQVTLSCSPISGHRSVSWYQQTPGQGLQFLFEYFSETQRNKGNFPGRFSGRQFSNSRSEMNVSTLELGDSALYLCASSLGEGSSYNEQYFGPGTRLTVT.

The V and J genes are TRBV20-1 and TRBJ2-1; the match to TRBD2 covers 13 bases. The CDR3 spans 14 residues. The germline CDR1 and CDR2 sequences are DFQATT and SNEGSKA (reference sequence). With 7 bases clipped from V and 4 bases from J, the junction kept 4 bases outside the gene matches. The CDR3, as DNA: TGCAGTGTCCGGACTAGCGGGAGTTACAATGAGCAGTTCTTC. Translating gives CSVRTSGSYNEQFF.

This clonotype has more than one count but fewer than ten. V and J are TRBV15 and TRBJ2-3, with a possible D match to TRBD1 (5 bases). There are 15 residues in the CDR3. Germline assignment: CDR1 LNHNV and CDR2 YYDKDF (reference sequence). V gave up 0 bases and J gave up 4 bases, with 11 bases separating them. CDR3 sequence: CATSRDGARSDTQYF. CDR3 nucleotides: TGTGCCACCAGCAGAGATGGGGCCAGATCAGATACGCAGTATTTT.

The chain employs TRBV4-2 and TRBJ2-7; D is perhaps TRBD2 (5 bases). There are 15 residues in the CDR3. V shed 3 bases and J shed 0 bases, with 12 bases lying between them. CDR1 LGHNA and CDR2 YNFKEQ come from the germline V gene. The CDR3, as DNA: TGTGCCAGCAGCCATGGCGGGTCCAGCTCCTACGAGCAGTACTTC. Amino acids: CASSHGGSSSYEQYF.

This clonotype was observed once. The chain is built from TRBV6-1 and TRBJ1-1; TRBD1 matches 9 bases. The ends lost 7 bases at V and 4 bases at J; junction bases unmatched: 4. This CDR3 has 13 residues. Germline CDR1 is MNHNS and CDR2 is SASEGT. The CDR3 spells CASIGTGFTEAFF. CDR3 coding DNA: TGTGCCAGCATCGGGACAGGGTTCACTGAAGCTTTCTTT.

The J gene is TRBJ1-2, the V gene TRBV4-3, with 8 bases identical to TRBD1. V lost 3 bases and J lost 7; bases outside the gene matches: 10. The CDR3 covers 15 residues. The germline gives CDR1 LGHNA, CDR2 YSLEER. The chain's CDR3 is CASSQVGQGDGGYTF. DNA for the CDR3: TGCGCCAGCAGCCAGGTTGGACAGGGTGATGGTGGCTACACCTTC.

This chain joins TRBV6-1 and TRBJ1-1, with 7 positions matching TRBD1. The CDR3 length is 15 residues. With 7 bases clipped from V and 0 bases from J, the junction kept 8 bases outside the gene matches. Germline CDR1 reads MNHNS; CDR2 reads SASEGT. The CDR3 reads CASIPGGALNTEAFF. DNA of the CDR3: TGTGCCAGCATTCCAGGGGGAGCCTTGAACACTGAAGCTTTCTTT.

This clonotype has more than one count but fewer than ten. The gene calls are TRBV28 and TRBJ2-1; 8 positions match TRBD2. Trimming cost V 2 bases and J 7 bases; bases outside gene matches: 7. Germline V gives CDR1 MDHEN, CDR2 SYDVKM. The CDR3 is 15 residues long. The CDR3 reads CASSLLGGAFNEQFF. CDR3 DNA sequence: TGTGCCAGCAGTTTACTCGGGGGGGCGTTTAATGAGCAGTTCTTC. The full variable domain, rest sourced from reference TRBV28 and TRBJ2-1, is DVKVTQSSRYLVKRTGEKVFLECVQDMDHENMFWYRQDPGLGLRLIYFSYDVKMKEKGDIPEGYSVSREKKERFSLILESASTNQTSMYLCASSLLGGAFNEQFFGPGTRLTVL.

This clonotype was seen only a few times. The chain couples TRBV7-2 to TRBJ2-1; D ambiguous. V was cut by 5 bases and J by 6 bases, with 8 bases left in between. CDR1 and CDR2 (germline): SGHTA, FQGNSA. The CDR3 extends over 12 amino acids. CDR3 region: CASSPFVNEQFF. The CDR3 DNA reads TGTGCCAGCAGCCCGTTCGTCAATGAGCAGTTCTTC.

The rearrangement joins TRBV7-9 to TRBJ2-7; 7 bases agree with TRBD2. The CDR3 length is 15 residues. CDR1 and CDR2 (germline): SEHNR, FQNEAQ (reference sequence). Trimming at V came to 4 bases and at J to 0 bases, leaving 6 bases not matched to a gene. CDR3 bases: TGTGCCAGCAGCTACGACGGGGGGTACTCCTACGAGCAGTACTTC. Translated: CASSYDGGYSYEQYF.

The chain uses TRBV19 and TRBJ2-6, with TRBD2 as a possible D gene (6 bases). Trimming stripped 3 bases from V and 3 bases from J, with 9 bases between. Germline V gene data show CDR1 as LNHDA and CDR2 as SQIVND (reference sequence). The CDR3 is made up of 15 amino acids. The CDR3: CASSISGVGANVLTF. The CDR3 nucleotides read TGTGCCAGTAGTATTTCGGGAGTTGGGGCCAACGTCCTGACTTTC.

J is TRBJ2-1 and V is TRBV25-1, with 8 bases fitting TRBD1. Looked up from germline, CDR1 is MGHDK and CDR2 is SYGVNS. The trim removed 6 bases at V and 5 bases at J, leaving 9 bases unmatched. CDR3 length: 15 residues. CDR3 loop: CASRPTGATNNEQFF. The CDR3 coding sequence is TGTGCCAGCAGACCGACAGGGGCTACCAACAATGAGCAGTTCTTC.

This sequence joins TRBV7-9 and TRBJ2-1; TRBD1 matches at 8 bases. Per the germline V gene, CDR1 is SEHNR and CDR2 is FQNEAQ (reference sequence). Trimming took 7 bases from V and 4 from J; bases not matched to a gene: 9. The CDR3 totals 15 residues. The CDR3: CASIAGTGQYNEQFF. The CDR3 DNA is TGTGCCAGCATCGCCGGGACAGGACAATACAATGAGCAGTTCTTC.

This clonotype was seen a handful of times. This rearrangement joins TRBV20-1 to TRBJ1-2, with D unclear. Per the germline V gene, CDR1 is DFQATT and CDR2 is SNEGSKA (reference sequence). Between the trimmed V and J ends, which lost 3 bases and 1 base, there was a span of 18 bases. The CDR3 spans 16 residues. Written as DNA, the CDR3 is TGCAGTGCTAGTTCTGCTGTCGGTGAGATTAACTATGGCTACACCTTC. This gives the protein CSASSAVGEINYGYTF.

The chain links TRBV7-2 to TRBJ1-5, with D uncertain. The germline CDR1 and CDR2 sequences are SGHTA and FQGNSA. CDR3 length: 18 amino acids. Trimming took off 1 base at V and 0 bases at J, with 16 bases between the two ends. The CDR3, as DNA: TGTGCCAGCAGCTTAGTGTTTGATGGTTGGGATAGCAATCAGCCCCAGCATTTT. Its translation: CASSLVFDGWDSNQPQHF.

This clonotype was observed once. The chain joins TRBV6-5 to TRBJ1-1; a weak D match, TRBD1 (6 bases). The CDR3 is 13 amino acids. V lost 4 bases and J lost 5, with 11 bases in between. Germline-derived CDR1 and CDR2 are MNHEY and SVGAGI. CDR3 amino acids: CASSWGGRTEAFF. DNA for the CDR3: TGTGCCAGCAGTTGGGGGGGCCGGACTGAAGCTTTCTTT.

Turning to this clonotype: At one boundary the junction diverges from the germline segment, which might be a read error. The V and J genes are TRBV7-7 and TRBJ2-5, with D perhaps being TRBD1 or TRBD2 (5 bases each). Germline CDR1 SSHAT, CDR2 FNYEAQ (reference sequence). This CDR3 region has 17 residues. The CDR3 DNA follows: TGTGCTAGCAGCTTAGCGTCGGCAGGGTTGGCACAAGAGACCCAGTACTTC. As protein: CASSLASAGLAQETQYF.

The rearrangement joins TRBV12-5 to TRBJ2-5; D perhaps matches TRBD1 (5 bases). Germline V gene lookup returns CDR1 LGHNT and CDR2 FRNRAP. The V end was cut by 7 bases, the J end by 3 bases, with 15 bases between. This CDR3 is built from 14 residues. The DNA for the CDR3 is TGTGCTAGTGCCGAAACTGACAGAAAAGAGACCCAGTACTTC. This gives the protein CASAETDRKETQYF.

There are a few counts of this clonotype. In DNA, the CDR3 is TGTGCCAGCAGCCCATACTACGCGTCAGAGACCCAGTACTTC. Encoded protein: CASSPYYASETQYF. The chain recombines TRBV7-2 with TRBJ2-5; no reliable D call. The CDR3 totals 14 residues. Germline assignment: CDR1 SGHTA and CDR2 FQGNSA. Trimming removed 5 bases from V and 4 bases from J, with 14 bases in between.